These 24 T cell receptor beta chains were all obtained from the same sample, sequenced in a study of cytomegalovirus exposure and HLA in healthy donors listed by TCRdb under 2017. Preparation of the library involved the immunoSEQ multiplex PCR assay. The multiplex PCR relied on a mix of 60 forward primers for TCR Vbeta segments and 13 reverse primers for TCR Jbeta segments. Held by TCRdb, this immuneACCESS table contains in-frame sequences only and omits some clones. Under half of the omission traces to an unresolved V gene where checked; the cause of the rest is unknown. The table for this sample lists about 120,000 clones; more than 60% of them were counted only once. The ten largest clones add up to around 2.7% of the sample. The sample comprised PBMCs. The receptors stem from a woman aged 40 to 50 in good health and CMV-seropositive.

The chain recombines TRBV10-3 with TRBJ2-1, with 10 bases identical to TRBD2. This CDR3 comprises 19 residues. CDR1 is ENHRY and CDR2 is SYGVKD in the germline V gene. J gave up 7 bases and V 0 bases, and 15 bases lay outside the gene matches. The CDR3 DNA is TGTGCCATCAGTGAGTCAGTGGGGAGGCTAGCGGGAGAACGTAATGAGCAGTTCTTC. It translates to CAISESVGRLAGERNEQFF.

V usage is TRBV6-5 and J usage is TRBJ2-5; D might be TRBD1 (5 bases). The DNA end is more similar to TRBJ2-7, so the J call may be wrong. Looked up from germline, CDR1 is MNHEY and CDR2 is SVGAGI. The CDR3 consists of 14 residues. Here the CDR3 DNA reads TGTGCCAGCAGTTACGGGTCAGGGTTCAACGAGCAGTACTTC. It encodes CASSYGSGFNEQYF.

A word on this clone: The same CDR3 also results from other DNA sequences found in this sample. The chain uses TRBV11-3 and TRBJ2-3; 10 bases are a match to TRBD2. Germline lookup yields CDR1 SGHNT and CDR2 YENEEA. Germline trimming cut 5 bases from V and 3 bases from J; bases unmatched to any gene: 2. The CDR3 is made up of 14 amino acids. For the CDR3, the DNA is TGTGCCAGCAGCCTGGGACTAGCGACAGATACGCAGTATTTT. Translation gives CASSLGLATDTQYF.

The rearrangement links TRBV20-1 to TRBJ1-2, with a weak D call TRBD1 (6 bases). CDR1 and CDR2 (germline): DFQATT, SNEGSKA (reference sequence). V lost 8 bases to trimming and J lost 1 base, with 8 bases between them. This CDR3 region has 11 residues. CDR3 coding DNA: TGCAGTCTGGACAGTAACTATGGCTACACCTTC. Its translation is CSLDSNYGYTF.

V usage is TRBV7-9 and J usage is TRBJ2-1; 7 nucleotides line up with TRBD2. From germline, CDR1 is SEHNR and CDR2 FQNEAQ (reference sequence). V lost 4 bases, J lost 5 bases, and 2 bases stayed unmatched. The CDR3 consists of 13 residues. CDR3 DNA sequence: TGTGCCAGCAGCTGGGGACTAAACAATGAGCAGTTCTTC. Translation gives CASSWGLNNEQFF.

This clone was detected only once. The CDR3 DNA is TGTGCCAGCAGCTTGACCGGGACAGGCCCCCACGAGCAGTACTTC. As protein: CASSLTGTGPHEQYF. The chain combines TRBV27 with TRBJ2-7, with TRBD1 matching over 8 bases. J lost 5 bases, V lost 6 bases, and 12 bases had no gene match. The CDR3 totals 15 residues. Looked up from germline, CDR1 is MNHEY and CDR2 is SMNVEV (reference sequence).

The CDR3 spells CASSLGGPNEKLFF. Written as DNA, the CDR3 is TGCGCCAGCAGCTTGGGAGGGCCTAATGAAAAACTGTTTTTT. The chain carries TRBV5-1 and TRBJ1-4; D gene unclear. V lost 0 bases, J lost 3 bases, and 6 bases lay in between. The CDR3 loop spans 14 amino acids. The germline V gene has CDR1 SGHRS and CDR2 YFSETQ.

CDR3 loop: CASRNTGSFGYTF. In DNA, the CDR3 is TGTGCCAGCAGAAACACGGGGAGTTTCGGCTACACCTTC. V and J are TRBV5-6 and TRBJ1-2, with unresolved D. The germline V gene encodes CDR1 SGHDT and CDR2 YYEEEE. This CDR3 region has 13 residues. Trimming left V 5 bases short and J 8 bases short, with 16 bases between. The variable domain in full, completed from reference TRBV5-6 and TRBJ1-2, reads DAGVTQSPTHLIKTRGQQVTLRCSPKSGHDTVSWYQQALGQGPQFIFQYYEEEERQRGNFPDRFSGHQFPNYSSELNVNALLLGDSALYLCASRNTGSFGYTFGSGTRLTVV.

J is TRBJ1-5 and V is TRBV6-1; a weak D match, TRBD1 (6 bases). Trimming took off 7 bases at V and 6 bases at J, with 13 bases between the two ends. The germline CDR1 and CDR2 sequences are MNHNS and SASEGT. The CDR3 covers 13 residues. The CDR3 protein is CASNTGKSQPQHF. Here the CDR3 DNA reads TGTGCCAGCAATACAGGGAAAAGTCAGCCCCAGCATTTT.

CDR3 nucleotide sequence: TGTGCCAGCAGCTTGCAGGGGGCAACTAATGAAAAACTGTTTTTT. This sequence encodes CASSLQGATNEKLFF. The chain carries TRBV5-6 and TRBJ1-4; 7 nucleotides line up with TRBD1. The ends lost 1 base at V and 0 bases at J; junction bases unmatched: 0. The CDR3 extends over 15 amino acids. CDR1 is SGHDT and CDR2 is YYEEEE in the germline V gene.

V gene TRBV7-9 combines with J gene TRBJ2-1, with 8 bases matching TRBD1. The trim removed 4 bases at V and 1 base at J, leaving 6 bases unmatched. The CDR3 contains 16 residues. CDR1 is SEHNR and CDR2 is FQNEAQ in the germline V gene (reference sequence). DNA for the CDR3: TGTGCCAGCAGCTCCCGACAGGGGCGGTCCTACAATGAGCAGTTCTTC. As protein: CASSSRQGRSYNEQFF.

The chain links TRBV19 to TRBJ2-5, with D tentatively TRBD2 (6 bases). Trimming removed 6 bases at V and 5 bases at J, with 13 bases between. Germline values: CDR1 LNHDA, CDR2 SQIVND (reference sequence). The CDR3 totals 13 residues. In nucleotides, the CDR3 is TGTGCCAGTAGGCTGGGGGGTCCGGAGACCCAGTACTTC. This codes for CASRLGGPETQYF. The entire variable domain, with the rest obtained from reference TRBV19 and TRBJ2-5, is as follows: DGGITQSPKYLFRKEGQNVTLSCEQNLNHDAMYWYRQDPGQGLRLIYYSQIVNDFQKGDIAEGYSVSREKKESFPLTVTSAQKNPTAFYLCASRLGGPETQYFGPGTRLLVL.

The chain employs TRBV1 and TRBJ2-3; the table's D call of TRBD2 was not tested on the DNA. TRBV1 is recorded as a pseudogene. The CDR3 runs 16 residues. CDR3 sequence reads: CTSSVIAGRWADTQYF. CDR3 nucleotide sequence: TGCACCAGCAGCGTCATAGCGGGGCGATGGGCAGATACGCAGTATTTT.

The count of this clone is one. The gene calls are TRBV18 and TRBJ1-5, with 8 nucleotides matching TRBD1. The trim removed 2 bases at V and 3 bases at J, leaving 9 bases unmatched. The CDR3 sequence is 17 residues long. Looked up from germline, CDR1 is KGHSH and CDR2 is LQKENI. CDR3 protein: CASSPGRTGTFNQPQHF. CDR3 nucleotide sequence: TGTGCCAGCTCACCAGGACGGACAGGGACCTTCAATCAGCCCCAGCATTTT. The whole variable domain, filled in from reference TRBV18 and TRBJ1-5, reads NAGVMQNPRHLVRRRGQEARLRCSPMKGHSHVYWYRQLPEEGLKFMVYLQKENIIDESGMPKERFSAEFPKEGPSILRIQQVVRGDSAAYFCASSPGRTGTFNQPQHFGDGTRLSIL.

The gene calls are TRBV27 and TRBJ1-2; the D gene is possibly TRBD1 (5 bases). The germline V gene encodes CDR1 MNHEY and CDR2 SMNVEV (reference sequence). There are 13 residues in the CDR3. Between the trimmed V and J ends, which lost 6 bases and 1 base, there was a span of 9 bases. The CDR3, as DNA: TGTGCCAGCAGGCACGGGGGTAACTATGGCTACACCTTC. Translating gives CASRHGGNYGYTF.

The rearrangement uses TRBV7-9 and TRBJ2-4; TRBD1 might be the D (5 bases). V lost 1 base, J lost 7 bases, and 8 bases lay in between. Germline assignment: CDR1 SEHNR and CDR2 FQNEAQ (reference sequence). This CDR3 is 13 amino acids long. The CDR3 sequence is CASSLEGKNIQYF. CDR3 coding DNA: TGTGCCAGCAGCTTAGAGGGGAAGAACATTCAGTACTTC.

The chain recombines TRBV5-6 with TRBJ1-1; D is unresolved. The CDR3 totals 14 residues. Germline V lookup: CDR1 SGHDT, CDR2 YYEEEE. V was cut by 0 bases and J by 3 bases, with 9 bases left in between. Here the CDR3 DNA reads TGTGCCAGCAGCTTGGCTGGAGGTTACACTGAAGCTTTCTTT. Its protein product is CASSLAGGYTEAFF. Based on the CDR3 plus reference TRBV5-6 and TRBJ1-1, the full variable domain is DAGVTQSPTHLIKTRGQQVTLRCSPKSGHDTVSWYQQALGQGPQFIFQYYEEEERQRGNFPDRFSGHQFPNYSSELNVNALLLGDSALYLCASSLAGGYTEAFFGQGTRLTVV.

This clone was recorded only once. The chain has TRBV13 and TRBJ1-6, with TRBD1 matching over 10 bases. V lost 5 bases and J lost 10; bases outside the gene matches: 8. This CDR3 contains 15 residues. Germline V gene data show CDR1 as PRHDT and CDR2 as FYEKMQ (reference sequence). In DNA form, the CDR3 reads TGTGCCAGCAGCGCCCGGGACAGGGGTAACTCACCCCTCCACTTT. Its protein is CASSARDRGNSPLHF.

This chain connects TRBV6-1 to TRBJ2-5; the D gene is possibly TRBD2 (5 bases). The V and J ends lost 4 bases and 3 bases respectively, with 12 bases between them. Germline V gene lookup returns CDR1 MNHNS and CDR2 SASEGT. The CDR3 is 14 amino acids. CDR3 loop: CASSGGPPEETQYF. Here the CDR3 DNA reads TGTGCCAGCAGTGGCGGGCCACCCGAAGAGACCCAGTACTTC.

CDR3 coding DNA: TGTGCCTGGAGTCCGGGACTACCTAGCACAGATACGCAGTATTTT. Residues: CAWSPGLPSTDTQYF. The rearrangement links TRBV30 to TRBJ2-3, with 7 bases identical to TRBD2. From germline, CDR1 is GTSNPN and CDR2 SVGIG (reference sequence). V dropped 2 bases and J dropped 0; count of bases not matched to a gene: 5. This CDR3 contains 15 residues.

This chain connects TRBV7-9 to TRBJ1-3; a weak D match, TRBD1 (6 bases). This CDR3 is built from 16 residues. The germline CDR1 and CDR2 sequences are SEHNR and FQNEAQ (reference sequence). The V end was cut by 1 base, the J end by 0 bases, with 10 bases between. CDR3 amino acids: CASSLDGQISGNTIYF. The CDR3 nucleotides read TGTGCCAGCAGCTTAGATGGACAGATCTCTGGAAACACCATATATTTT.

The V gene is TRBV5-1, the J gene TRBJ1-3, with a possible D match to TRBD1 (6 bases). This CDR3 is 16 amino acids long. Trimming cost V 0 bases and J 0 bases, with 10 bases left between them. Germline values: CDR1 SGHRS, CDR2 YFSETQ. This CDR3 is CASSLDRVDSGNTIYF. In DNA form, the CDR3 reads TGCGCCAGCAGCTTGGACAGGGTAGACTCTGGAAACACCATATATTTT.

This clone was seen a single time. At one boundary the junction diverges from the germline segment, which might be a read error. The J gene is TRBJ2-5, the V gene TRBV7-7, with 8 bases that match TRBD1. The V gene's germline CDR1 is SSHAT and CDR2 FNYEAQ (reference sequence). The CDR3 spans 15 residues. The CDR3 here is CASSPRTGTQETQYF. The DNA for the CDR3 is TGTGCTAGCAGCCCCCGGACAGGGACGCAAGAGACCCAGTACTTC.

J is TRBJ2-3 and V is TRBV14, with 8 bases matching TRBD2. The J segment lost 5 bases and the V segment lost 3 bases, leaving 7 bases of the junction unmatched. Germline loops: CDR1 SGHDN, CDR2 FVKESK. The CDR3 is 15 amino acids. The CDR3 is CASSHISGRVDTQYF. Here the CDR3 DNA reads TGTGCCAGCAGCCACATCAGCGGGAGAGTAGATACGCAGTATTTT.